Listed below are T cell receptor beta chains from one sample, sequenced in a study of cytomegalovirus exposure and HLA in healthy donors. Clones were sequenced by immunoSEQ multiplex PCR, and TCRdb holds only the in-frame ones, with some missing. The table includes approximately 190,000 clones, approximately 81% detected once. The specimen was PBMCs. Receptor source: a man aged 45-60 years in good health and CMV-seronegative. The conserved cysteine and the conserved F or W are not part of the CDR3 here. The size entry is marked missing in some rows and otherwise reads once, few, many or a size class.

TRBJ2-3 TRBV27 12 NA ASSNRQRTDTQY
TRBJ1-1 TRBV7-9 13 NA ASSGRQGGNTEAF
TRBJ2-7 TRBV25-1 7 NA ASTREQY
TRBJ2-5 TRBV5-1 16 NA ASSLGLAGGNIQETQY
TRBJ1-1 TRBV30 10 NA AWSVQGFEAF
TRBJ1-2 TRBV2 11 NA ASTTGVIYGYT
TRBJ2-7 TRBV18 11 NA ASSPRTDYEQY
TRBJ1-5 TRBV4-3 17 few ASSPQGGPGTPVNQPQH
TRBJ2-3 TRBV27 13 NA ASSLEARAQDTQY
TRBJ1-5 TRBV5-8 14 NA ASSPGTGDPNQPQH
TRBJ2-5 TRBV9 12 NA ASSVDRGGETQY
TRBJ1-6 TRBV6-6 14 NA ASRKSNRDTDSPLH
TRBJ2-3 TRBV15 11 NA ATSREYSHTQY
TRBJ2-3 TRBV18 10 few ASAQGLDTQY
TRBJ1-2 TRBV5-6 14 NA ASSDTGGQTSYGYT
TRBJ2-2 TRBV10-3 12 few AIIAGSNTGELF
TRBJ2-2 TRBV18 10 NA ASSLVAGELF
TRBJ1-5 TRBV15 16 NA ATSRELLRQASNQPQH
TRBJ2-7 TRBV28 8 NA ASGGHEQY
TRBJ2-7 TRBV7-2 16 NA ASSPAGRGILSSYEQY
TRBJ1-6 TRBV5-4 11 few ASSLDGQYTLH
TRBJ1-2 TRBV30 12 NA AWSASRTLYGYT
TRBJ2-1 TRBV5-5 13 NA ASSIWDYLGDEQF
TRBJ2-4 TRBV5-4 12 NA ASSPRTSKNIQY
TRBJ2-2 TRBV5-1 14 NA ASSLARALNTGELF
TRBJ2-1 TRBV10-3 14 NA AISGPSGGLGNEQF
TRBJ1-5 TRBV7-8 12 NA ASSPHGDFQPQH
TRBJ2-2 TRBV11-2 13 NA ASSPIASNTGELF
TRBJ1-4 TRBV10-1 13 NA ASTQAGVLMKPPF
TRBJ1-6 TRBV29-1 10 NA SPKGDNSPLH
TRBJ2-3 TRBV7-6 13 NA ASSPSGGRTDTQY
TRBJ1-2 TRBV5-8 9 NA ASSLVYGYT
TRBJ1-1 TRBV9 12 NA ASSQGGIHTEAF